The sequence of this T cell receptor (beta chain) was determined in a study of cytomegalovirus exposure and HLA in healthy donors. Across the study: An earlier analysis identified fewer than 130 million unique TCR beta sequences in some 170 million T cells.

Primers: 60 Vbeta forward and 13 Jbeta reverse. Using immunoSEQ multiplex PCR, the repertoire was profiled, and TCRdb retains in-frame clones only, with some absent. The data show about 160,000 clones, 70% to 80% seen once. As regards this clone: Its antigen is undetermined.

Study findings and constraints: CMV serostatus was the sole immune exposure data available. Exclusion as indistinguishable affected some V segments, including TRBV6-2 and TRBV6-3.

CDR1 and CDR2 from the germline V gene are LNHDA and SQIVND (reference sequence). CDR3 length equals 16 residues. V was pared by 7 bases and J by 0 bases, with 15 bases between. The genes are TRBV19 and TRBJ2-2, with D possibly matching TRBD2 (7 bases). Specimen: PBMCs. The sequence was collected from a male donor in good health and CMV-seronegative. This chain's CDR3 is CASMGGAGANTGELFF. For the CDR3, the DNA is TGTGCCAGTATGGGGGGGGCGGGGGCGAACACCGGGGAGCTGTTTTTT.